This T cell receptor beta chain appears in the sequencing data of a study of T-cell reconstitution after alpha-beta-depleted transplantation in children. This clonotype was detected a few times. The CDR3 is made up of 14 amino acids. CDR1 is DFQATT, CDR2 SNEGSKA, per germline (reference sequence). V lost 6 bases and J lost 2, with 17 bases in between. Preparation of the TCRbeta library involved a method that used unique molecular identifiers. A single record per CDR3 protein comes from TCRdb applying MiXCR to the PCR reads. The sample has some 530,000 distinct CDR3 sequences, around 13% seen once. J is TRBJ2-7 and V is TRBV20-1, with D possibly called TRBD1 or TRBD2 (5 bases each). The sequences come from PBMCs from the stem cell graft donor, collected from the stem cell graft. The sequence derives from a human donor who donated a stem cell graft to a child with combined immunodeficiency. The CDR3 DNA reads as TGCAGTGCCCTAGGGGACGTTCATCCCTACGAGCAGTACTTC. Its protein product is CSALGDVHPYEQYF.